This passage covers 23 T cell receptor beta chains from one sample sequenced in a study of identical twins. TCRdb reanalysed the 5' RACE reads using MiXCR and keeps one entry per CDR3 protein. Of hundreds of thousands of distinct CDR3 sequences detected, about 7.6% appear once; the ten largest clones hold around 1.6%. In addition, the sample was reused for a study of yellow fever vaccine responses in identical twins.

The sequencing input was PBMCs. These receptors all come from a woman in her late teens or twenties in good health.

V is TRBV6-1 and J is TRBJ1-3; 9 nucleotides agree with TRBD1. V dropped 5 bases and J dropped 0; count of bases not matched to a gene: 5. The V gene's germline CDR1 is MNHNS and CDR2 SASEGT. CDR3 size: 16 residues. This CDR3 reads CASSTKTGGSGNTIYF. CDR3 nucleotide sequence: TGTGCCAGCAGTACCAAGACAGGGGGCTCTGGAAACACCATATATTTT.

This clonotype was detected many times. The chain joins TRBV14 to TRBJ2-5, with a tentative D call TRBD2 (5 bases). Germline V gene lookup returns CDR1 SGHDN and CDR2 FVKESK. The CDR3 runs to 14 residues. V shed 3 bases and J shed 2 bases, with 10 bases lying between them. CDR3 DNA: TGTGCCAGCAGCCAGATCGGGATACAAGAGACCCAGTACTTC. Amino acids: CASSQIGIQETQYF.

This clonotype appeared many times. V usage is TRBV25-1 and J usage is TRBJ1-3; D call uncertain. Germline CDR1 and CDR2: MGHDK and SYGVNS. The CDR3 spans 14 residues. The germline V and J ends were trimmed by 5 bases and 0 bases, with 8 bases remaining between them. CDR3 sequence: CASSLTASGNTIYF. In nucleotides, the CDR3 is TGTGCCAGCAGTCTTACAGCCTCTGGAAACACCATATATTTT.

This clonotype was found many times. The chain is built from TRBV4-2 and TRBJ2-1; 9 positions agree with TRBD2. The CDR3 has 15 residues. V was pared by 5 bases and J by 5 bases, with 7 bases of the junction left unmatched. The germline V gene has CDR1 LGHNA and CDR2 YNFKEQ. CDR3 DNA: TGTGCCAGCAGCGGAAGACTAGCGGTGGACAATGAGCAGTTCTTC. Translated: CASSGRLAVDNEQFF.

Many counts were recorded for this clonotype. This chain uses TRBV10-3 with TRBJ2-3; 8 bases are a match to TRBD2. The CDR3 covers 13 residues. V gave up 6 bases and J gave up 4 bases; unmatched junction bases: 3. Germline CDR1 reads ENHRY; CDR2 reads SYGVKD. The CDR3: CAIRSGRPDTQYF. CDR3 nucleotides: TGTGCCATCAGAAGCGGGAGACCAGATACGCAGTATTTT.

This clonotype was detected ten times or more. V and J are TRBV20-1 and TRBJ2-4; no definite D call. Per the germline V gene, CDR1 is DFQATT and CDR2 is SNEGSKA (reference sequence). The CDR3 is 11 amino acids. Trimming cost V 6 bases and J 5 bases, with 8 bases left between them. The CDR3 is CSARRQNIQYF. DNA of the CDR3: TGCAGTGCCCGCCGCCAAAACATTCAGTACTTC.

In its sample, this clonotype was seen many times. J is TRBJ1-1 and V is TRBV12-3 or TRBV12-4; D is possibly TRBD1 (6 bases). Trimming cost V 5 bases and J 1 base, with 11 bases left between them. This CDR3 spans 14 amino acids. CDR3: CASSRTAKNTEAFF. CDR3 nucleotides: TGTGCCAGCAGTCGGACAGCCAAGAACACTGAAGCTTTCTTT.

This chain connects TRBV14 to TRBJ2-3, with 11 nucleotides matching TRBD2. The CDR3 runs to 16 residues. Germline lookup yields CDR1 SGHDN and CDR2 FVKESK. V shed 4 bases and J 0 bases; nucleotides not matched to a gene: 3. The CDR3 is CASSPPSGRSTDTQYF. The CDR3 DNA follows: TGTGCCAGCAGCCCACCTAGCGGGAGGAGCACAGATACGCAGTATTTT.

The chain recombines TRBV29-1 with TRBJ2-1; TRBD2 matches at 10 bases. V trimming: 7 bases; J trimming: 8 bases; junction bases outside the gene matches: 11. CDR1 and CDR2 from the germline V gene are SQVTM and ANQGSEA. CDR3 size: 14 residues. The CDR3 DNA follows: TGCAGCGCCATTCTAGCGGGAGCTCTCCATGAGCAGTTCTTC. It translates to CSAILAGALHEQFF.

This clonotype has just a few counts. In DNA form, the CDR3 reads TGCAGTGCAGGACCAAAAGGGCGCTCCTACGAGCAGTACTTC. This sequence encodes CSAGPKGRSYEQYF. The V and J genes are TRBV20-1 and TRBJ2-7; D is ambiguous. CDR3 size: 14 residues. V lost 6 bases and J lost 0, with 15 bases in between. Germline loops: CDR1 DFQATT, CDR2 SNEGSKA (reference sequence).

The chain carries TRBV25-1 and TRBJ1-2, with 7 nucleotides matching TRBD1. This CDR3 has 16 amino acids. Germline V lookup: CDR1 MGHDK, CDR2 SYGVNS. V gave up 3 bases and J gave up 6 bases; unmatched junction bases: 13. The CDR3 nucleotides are TGTGCCAGCAGTGATTGGGGACAGAGCTTTGTGGATGGCTACACCTTC. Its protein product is CASSDWGQSFVDGYTF.

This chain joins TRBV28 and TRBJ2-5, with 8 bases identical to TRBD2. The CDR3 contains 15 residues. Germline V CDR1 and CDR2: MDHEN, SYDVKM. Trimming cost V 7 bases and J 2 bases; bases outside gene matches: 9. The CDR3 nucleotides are TGTGCCAGCACCGGAGCGGGAGTCGGTCAAGAGACCCAGTACTTC. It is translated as CASTGAGVGQETQYF. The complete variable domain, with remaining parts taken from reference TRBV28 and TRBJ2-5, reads DVKVTQSSRYLVKRTGEKVFLECVQDMDHENMFWYRQDPGLGLRLIYFSYDVKMKEKGDIPEGYSVSREKKERFSLILESASTNQTSMYLCASTGAGVGQETQYFGPGTRLLVL.

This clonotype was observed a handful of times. CDR3 nucleotide sequence: TGTGCCAGCAGCTTAGCGTCGAAAGTTCCTGGGACAGAAGTTAGGGAGACCCAGTACTTC. Translated: CASSLASKVPGTEVRETQYF. The chain uses TRBV11-1 and TRBJ2-5, with 7 bases identical to TRBD1. The CDR3 loop spans 20 amino acids. Germline loops: CDR1 SGHAT, CDR2 FQDESV (reference sequence). J was trimmed by 5 bases and V by 0 bases; bases with no gene match: 21.

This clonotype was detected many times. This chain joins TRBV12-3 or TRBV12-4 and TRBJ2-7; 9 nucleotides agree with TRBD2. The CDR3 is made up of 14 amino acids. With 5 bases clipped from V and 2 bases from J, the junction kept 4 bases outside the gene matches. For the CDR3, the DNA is TGTGCCAGCAGTGGGGGACTAGCCGCCTACGAGCAGTACTTC. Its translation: CASSGGLAAYEQYF.

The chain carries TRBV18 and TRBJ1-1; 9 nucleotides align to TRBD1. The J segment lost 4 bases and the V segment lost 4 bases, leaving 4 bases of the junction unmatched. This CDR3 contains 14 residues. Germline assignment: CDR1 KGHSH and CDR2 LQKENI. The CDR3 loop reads CASSRDRDATEAFF. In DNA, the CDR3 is TGTGCCAGCTCACGGGACAGGGATGCCACTGAAGCTTTCTTT.

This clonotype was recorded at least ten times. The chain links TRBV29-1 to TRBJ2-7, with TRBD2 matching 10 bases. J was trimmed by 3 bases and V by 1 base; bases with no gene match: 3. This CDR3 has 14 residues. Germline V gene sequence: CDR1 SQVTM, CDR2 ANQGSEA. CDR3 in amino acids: CSVEGASGSYEQYF. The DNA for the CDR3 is TGCAGCGTTGAAGGTGCTAGCGGGAGCTACGAGCAGTACTTC.

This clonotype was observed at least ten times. The CDR3 sequence: CASSQVQGLNEKLFF. Here the CDR3 DNA reads TGTGCCAGCAGCCAAGTTCAGGGGTTGAATGAAAAACTGTTTTTT. This chain links TRBV3-1 with TRBJ1-4; perhaps TRBD1 as D (6 bases). The V gene lost 1 base and the J gene lost 5 bases, with 11 bases spanning the gap. Germline V gene lookup returns CDR1 LGHDT and CDR2 YNNKEL (reference sequence). This CDR3 is 15 amino acids long.

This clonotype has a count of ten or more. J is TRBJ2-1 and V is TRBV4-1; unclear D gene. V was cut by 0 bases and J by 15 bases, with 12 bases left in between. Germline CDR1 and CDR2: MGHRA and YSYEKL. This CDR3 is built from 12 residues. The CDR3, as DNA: TGCGCCAGCAGCCAAGATCTGGCAGCTCTGTTCTTC. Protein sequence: CASSQDLAALFF.

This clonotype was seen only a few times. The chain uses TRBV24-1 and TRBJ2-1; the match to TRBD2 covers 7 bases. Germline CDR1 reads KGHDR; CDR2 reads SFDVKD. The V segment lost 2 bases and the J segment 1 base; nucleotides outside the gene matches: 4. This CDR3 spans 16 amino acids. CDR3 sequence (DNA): TGTGCCACCAGTGATTCAGCGGGAAGATCCTACAATGAGCAGTTCTTC. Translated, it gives CATSDSAGRSYNEQFF.

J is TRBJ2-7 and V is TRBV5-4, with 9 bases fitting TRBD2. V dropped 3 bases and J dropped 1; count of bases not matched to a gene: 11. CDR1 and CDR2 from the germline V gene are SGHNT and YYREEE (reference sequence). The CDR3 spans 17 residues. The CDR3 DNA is TGTGCCAGCAGCTCTTTAGCGGGAGACAGAATGTCCTACGAGCAGTACTTC. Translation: CASSSLAGDRMSYEQYF.

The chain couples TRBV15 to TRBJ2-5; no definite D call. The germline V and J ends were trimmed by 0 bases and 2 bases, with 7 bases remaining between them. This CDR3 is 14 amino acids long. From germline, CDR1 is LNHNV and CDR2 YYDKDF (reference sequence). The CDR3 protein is CATSRDGIQETQYF. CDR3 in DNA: TGTGCCACCAGCAGAGATGGCATTCAAGAGACCCAGTACTTC.

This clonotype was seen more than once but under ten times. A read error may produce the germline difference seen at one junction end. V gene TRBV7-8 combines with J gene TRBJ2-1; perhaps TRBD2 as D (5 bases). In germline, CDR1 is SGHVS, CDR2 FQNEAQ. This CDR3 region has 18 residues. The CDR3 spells CASSLARGWETINNEQFF. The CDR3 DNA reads TGTGCCAGCAGCCTAGCCAGAGGGTGGGAGACTATAAACAATGAGCAGTTCTTC.

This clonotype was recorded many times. Here the CDR3 reads CASLTGGLGQPQHF. In DNA form, the CDR3 reads TGTGCCAGCTTGACAGGGGGGCTAGGTCAGCCCCAGCATTTT. The gene calls are TRBV12-3 or TRBV12-4 and TRBJ1-5; TRBD1 matches at 9 bases. The V segment lost 8 bases and the J segment 6 bases; nucleotides outside the gene matches: 8. This CDR3 contains 14 residues.